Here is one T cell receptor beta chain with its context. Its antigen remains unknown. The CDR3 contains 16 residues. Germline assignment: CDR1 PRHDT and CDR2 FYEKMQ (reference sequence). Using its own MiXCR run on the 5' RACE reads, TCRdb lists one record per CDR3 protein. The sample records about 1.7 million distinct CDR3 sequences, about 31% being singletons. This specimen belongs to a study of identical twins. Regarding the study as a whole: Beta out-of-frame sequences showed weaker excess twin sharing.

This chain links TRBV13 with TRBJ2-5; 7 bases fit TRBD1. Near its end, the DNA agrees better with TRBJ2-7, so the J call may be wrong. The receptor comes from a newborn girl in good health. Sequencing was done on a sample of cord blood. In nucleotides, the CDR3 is TGTGCCAGCAGCCCCCGAAGCCGACAGGGACGGTACGAGCAGTACTTC. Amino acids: CASSPRSRQGRYEQYF.